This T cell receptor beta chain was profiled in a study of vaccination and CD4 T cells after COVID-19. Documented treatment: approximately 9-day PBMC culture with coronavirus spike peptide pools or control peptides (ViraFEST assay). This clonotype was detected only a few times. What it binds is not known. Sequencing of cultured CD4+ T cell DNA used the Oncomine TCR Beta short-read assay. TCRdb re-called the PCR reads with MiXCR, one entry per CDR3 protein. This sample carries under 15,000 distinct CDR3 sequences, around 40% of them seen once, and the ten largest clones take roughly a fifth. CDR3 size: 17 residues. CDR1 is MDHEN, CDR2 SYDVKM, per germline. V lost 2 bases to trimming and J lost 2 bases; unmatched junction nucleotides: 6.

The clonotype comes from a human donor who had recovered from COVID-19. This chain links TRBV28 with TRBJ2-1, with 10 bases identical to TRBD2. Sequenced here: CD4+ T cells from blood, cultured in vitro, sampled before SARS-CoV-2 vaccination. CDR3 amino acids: CASSLTASGRTYNEQFF. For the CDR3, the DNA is TGTGCCAGCAGTTTAACCGCTAGCGGGAGAACCTACAATGAGCAGTTCTTC.